These 29 T cell receptor beta chains were sequenced from one sample in a study of control samples from healthy donors and cancer patients. Assay: immunoSEQ multiplex PCR; the TCRdb copy retains only in-frame clones and omits some. The sample has 95,000 to 120,000 clones, roughly four fifths seen once. Sequenced material: blood. These receptors were obtained from a man younger than 30 in good health.

The J gene is TRBJ2-4, the V gene TRBV18, with D unresolved. The CDR3 runs to 16 residues. The V and J ends lost 3 bases and 0 bases respectively, with 12 bases between them. Germline CDR1 and CDR2: KGHSH and LQKENI. The CDR3: CASSPSVNSAKNIQYF. The CDR3 DNA follows: TGTGCCAGCTCACCCTCAGTCAACTCAGCCAAAAACATTCAGTACTTC. Combining the CDR3 with reference TRBV18 and TRBJ2-4 gives the whole variable domain NAGVMQNPRHLVRRRGQEARLRCSPMKGHSHVYWYRQLPEEGLKFMVYLQKENIIDESGMPKERFSAEFPKEGPSILRIQQVVRGDSAAYFCASSPSVNSAKNIQYFGAGTRLSVL.

The J gene is TRBJ2-7, the V gene TRBV28, with 7 bases lining up with TRBD2. This CDR3 contains 13 residues. Germline-derived CDR1 and CDR2 are MDHEN and SYDVKM. Unmatched junction bases numbered 4, after V lost 5 bases and J lost 3 bases. In DNA form, the CDR3 reads TGTGCCAGCAGTCCCGCGGGGGACTACGAGCAGTACTTC. Residues: CASSPAGDYEQYF.

J is TRBJ2-1 and V is TRBV9, with D tentatively TRBD1 (5 bases). Germline values: CDR1 SGDLS, CDR2 YYNGEE. V was trimmed by 0 bases and J by 7 bases, leaving 14 bases between them. The CDR3 loop spans 15 amino acids. This CDR3 reads CASSVGGDIVNEQFF. As DNA, the CDR3 is TGTGCCAGCAGCGTAGGGGGCGATATCGTGAATGAGCAGTTCTTC.

The V call is TRBV3-1 (or the pseudogene TRBV3-2), the J call TRBJ2-1; TRBD2 matches 8 bases. Germline V gives CDR1 LGHDT, CDR2 YNNKEL (reference sequence). This CDR3 contains 16 residues. Unmatched junction bases numbered 7, after V lost 0 bases and J lost 6 bases. The CDR3 here is CASSQDRLAGINEQFF. CDR3 coding DNA: TGTGCCAGCAGCCAAGATAGGCTAGCGGGTATCAATGAGCAGTTCTTC.

This chain joins TRBV14 and TRBJ1-4; no definite D call. Germline lookup yields CDR1 SGHDN and CDR2 FVKESK. The CDR3 runs 15 residues. Trimming shortened V by 2 bases and J by 3 bases, and 10 bases separated the two germline ends. The chain's CDR3 is CASSQRAQANEKLFF. CDR3 DNA sequence: TGTGCCAGCAGCCAAAGGGCGCAGGCTAATGAAAAACTGTTTTTT.

The chain uses TRBV18 and TRBJ2-5, with D unclear. This CDR3 is built from 13 residues. Trimming took off 2 bases at V and 5 bases at J, with 9 bases between the two ends. Germline V gene sequence: CDR1 KGHSH, CDR2 LQKENI. In DNA form, the CDR3 reads TGTGCCAGCTCACCATTGCGCGAGGAGACCCAGTACTTC. Its translation: CASSPLREETQYF.

This clone appeared once. The chain couples TRBV30 to TRBJ2-2; D uncertain. The CDR3 totals 14 residues. CDR1 is GTSNPN, CDR2 SVGIG, per germline (reference sequence). V was trimmed by 3 bases and J by 6 bases, leaving 14 bases between them. CDR3 DNA sequence: TGTGCCTGGAGACGGTTGCAAACCGCCGGGGAGCTGTTTTTT. Its protein product is CAWRRLQTAGELFF.

There are a few counts of this clone. The gene calls are TRBV5-6 and TRBJ2-1; D not certain. Trimming shortened V by 0 bases and J by 4 bases, and 11 bases separated the two germline ends. The CDR3 is made up of 15 amino acids. Germline CDR1 and CDR2: SGHDT and YYEEEE. In DNA form, the CDR3 reads TGTGCCAGCAGCTTGGTTGGGTGGAGTTACAATGAGCAGTTCTTC. The encoded protein is CASSLVGWSYNEQFF. The variable domain in full, completed from reference TRBV5-6 and TRBJ2-1, reads DAGVTQSPTHLIKTRGQQVTLRCSPKSGHDTVSWYQQALGQGPQFIFQYYEEEERQRGNFPDRFSGHQFPNYSSELNVNALLLGDSALYLCASSLVGWSYNEQFFGPGTRLTVL.

The chain couples TRBV4-1 to TRBJ2-7, with D unresolved. Trimming stripped 0 bases from V and 4 bases from J, with 19 bases between. The V gene's germline CDR1 is MGHRA and CDR2 YSYEKL. This CDR3 contains 17 residues. The DNA for the CDR3 is TGCGCCAGCAGCCAAGATCTGGCAGGCTCTGGAAGGTACGAGCAGTACGTC. Translated: CASSQDLAGSGRYEQYV.

The rearrangement joins TRBV19 to TRBJ1-3; tentatively, D is TRBD1 (6 bases). The CDR3 covers 15 residues. V gave up 8 bases and J gave up 2 bases, with 16 bases separating them. The germline V gene encodes CDR1 LNHDA and CDR2 SQIVND (reference sequence). The CDR3 loop is CASGFRGPAGNTIYF. The CDR3 DNA is TGTGCCAGTGGGTTCCGGGGGCCAGCTGGAAACACCATATATTTT.

This chain connects TRBV9 to TRBJ2-7; D is tentatively TRBD1 or TRBD2 (5 bases each). The CDR3 runs 13 residues. Germline assignment: CDR1 SGDLS and CDR2 YYNGEE. Trimming took 5 bases from V and 3 from J, leaving 12 bases between them. The CDR3 sequence: CASRGRRGYEQYV. In nucleotides, the CDR3 is TGTGCCAGCAGGGGGAGAAGGGGCTACGAGCAGTACGTC.

This chain uses TRBV7-9 with TRBJ2-3; the D is unclear. Trimming took off 2 bases at V and 6 bases at J, with 15 bases between the two ends. Germline loops: CDR1 SEHNR, CDR2 FQNEAQ (reference sequence). This CDR3 is built from 15 residues. The CDR3 spells CASSLSATGRDTQYF. CDR3 coding DNA: TGTGCCAGCAGCTTATCGGCCACCGGTCGGGATACGCAGTATTTT.

The V and J genes are TRBV4-1 and TRBJ2-5; TRBD1 aligns across 7 bases. The CDR3 consists of 15 residues. Germline V CDR1 and CDR2: MGHRA, YSYEKL. V gave up 3 bases and J gave up 7 bases; unmatched junction bases: 11. The CDR3 DNA follows: TGCGCCAGCAGCCAGGAGAGGACAGGAGTGGGGACCCAGTACTTC. Translated, it gives CASSQERTGVGTQYF.

V gene TRBV12-3 or TRBV12-4 combines with J gene TRBJ1-1; D unresolved. Trimming left V 9 bases short and J 1 base short, with 9 bases between. The CDR3 runs to 12 residues. The chain's CDR3 is CASSTRNTEAFF. CDR3 nucleotides: TGTGCCAGTTCGACGAGGAACACTGAAGCTTTCTTT.

The CDR3 loop reads CASSSRLAGGHADTQYF. For the CDR3, the DNA is TGTGCCAGCAGTTCGAGACTAGCGGGGGGCCACGCAGATACGCAGTATTTT. The chain carries TRBV27 and TRBJ2-3; 13 bases agree with TRBD2. J gave up 4 bases and V 4 bases, and 8 bases lay outside the gene matches. This CDR3 has 17 amino acids. The germline gives CDR1 MNHEY, CDR2 SMNVEV (reference sequence).

J is TRBJ2-5 and V is TRBV7-3, with D hard to call. Germline CDR1 is SGHTA and CDR2 is FQGTGA. V was shortened by 5 bases and J by 2 bases, with 18 bases between the two germline ends. The CDR3 contains 16 residues. The CDR3: CASSPTQRRCQETQYF. The CDR3 bases are TGTGCCAGCAGCCCTACGCAGCGCCGCTGTCAAGAGACCCAGTACTTC.

V and J are TRBV6-5 and TRBJ1-2; D is unresolved. V lost 2 bases and J 5 bases, leaving 12 bases between the germline ends. This CDR3 contains 14 residues. From germline, CDR1 is MNHEY and CDR2 SVGAGI. CDR3 region: CASSYGPLAYGYTF. Here the CDR3 DNA reads TGTGCCAGCAGTTACGGTCCCCTAGCTTATGGCTACACCTTC.

The J gene is TRBJ2-3, the V gene TRBV6-5, with D possibly being TRBD2 (7 bases). Trimming shortened V by 6 bases and J by 2 bases, and 15 bases separated the two germline ends. This CDR3 spans 15 amino acids. The germline V gene has CDR1 MNHEY and CDR2 SVGAGI. CDR3 DNA sequence: TGTGCCAGCAGCTTAAAGGGGGGGTTCACAGATACGCAGTATTTT. It encodes CASSLKGGFTDTQYF.

The rearrangement links TRBV7-2 to TRBJ1-5; D ambiguous. The V gene lost 5 bases and the J gene lost 5 bases, with 16 bases spanning the gap. CDR3 length: 15 amino acids. Germline V CDR1 and CDR2: SGHTA, FQGNSA. The CDR3 sequence is CASSKGGLGDQPQHF. CDR3 DNA: TGTGCCAGCAGCAAGGGAGGGTTAGGAGATCAGCCCCAGCATTTT.

This clone was seen more than once but under ten times. The rearrangement links TRBV7-2 to TRBJ2-2, with 14 bases that match TRBD2. The junction had 2 bases not matched to a gene; V was cut back by 5 bases and J by 6 bases. CDR3 size: 15 residues. In germline, CDR1 is SGHTA, CDR2 FQGNSA. The CDR3 region is CASSQTSGGAGELFF. The CDR3 DNA follows: TGTGCCAGCAGCCAGACTAGCGGGGGGGCCGGGGAGCTGTTTTTT.

The rearrangement uses TRBV14 and TRBJ1-4, with D possibly matching TRBD1 (5 bases). The CDR3 is made up of 16 amino acids. CDR1 and CDR2 (germline): SGHDN, FVKESK. V lost 0 bases and J lost 4, with 12 bases in between. The CDR3 nucleotides are TGTGCCAGCAGCCAAGATTACCAGGGCGATAATGAAAAACTGTTTTTT. Translating gives CASSQDYQGDNEKLFF.

In its sample, this clone was seen a few times. This sequence joins TRBV2 and TRBJ1-5; 7 nucleotides agree with TRBD1. Germline V gene sequence: CDR1 SNHLY, CDR2 FYNNEI. This CDR3 is 14 amino acids long. The trim removed 2 bases at V and 4 bases at J, leaving 2 bases unmatched. The DNA for the CDR3 is TGTGCCAGCAGTGAACAGGGACAGAATCAGCCCCAGCATTTT. Translating gives CASSEQGQNQPQHF.

The V call is TRBV9, the J call TRBJ1-2, with 7 bases aligning to TRBD1. The CDR3 consists of 13 residues. V lost 2 bases and J lost 8; bases outside the gene matches: 6. Germline CDR1 and CDR2: SGDLS and YYNGEE. The CDR3 here is CASSVGRGRGYTF. CDR3 sequence (DNA): TGTGCCAGCAGCGTTGGGAGGGGGCGCGGCTACACCTTC.

DNA for the CDR3: TGTGCCAGCAGCCGGTATGAGACACTTGGTGGCTACACCTTC. Its protein is CASSRYETLGGYTF. The chain joins TRBV5-4 to TRBJ1-2; no clear D. CDR3 length: 14 amino acids. V was cut by 4 bases and J by 7 bases, with 17 bases left in between. Per germline, CDR1 SGHNT and CDR2 YYREEE (reference sequence).

The chain links TRBV11-2 to TRBJ1-2; D call uncertain. The V gene lost 6 bases and the J gene lost 3 bases, with 11 bases spanning the gap. The CDR3 spans 13 residues. Germline-derived CDR1 and CDR2 are SGHAT and FQNNGV. CDR3 DNA: TGTGCCAGCAGTCAAGAGTGGCACTATGGCTACACCTTC. Its protein product is CASSQEWHYGYTF.

This clone was counted only a few times. Written as DNA, the CDR3 is TGTGCCAGCAGCCGGCTTGAGGGGGGAGCTACGCAGTATTTT. This codes for CASSRLEGGATQYF. This chain connects TRBV4-2 to TRBJ2-3; D could derive from TRBD1 or TRBD2 (6 bases each). CDR3 length: 14 amino acids. The ends were cut back, 4 bases at V and 8 bases at J, with 16 bases in the middle. The germline V gene encodes CDR1 LGHNA and CDR2 YNFKEQ.

The chain employs TRBV9 and TRBJ2-1; D gene ambiguous. Trimming pared 0 bases from V and 6 bases from J, leaving 7 bases between. CDR1 and CDR2 from the germline V gene are SGDLS and YYNGEE. This CDR3 has 13 amino acids. This CDR3 is CASSVAPRNEQFF. CDR3 DNA sequence: TGTGCCAGCAGCGTAGCACCCCGCAATGAGCAGTTCTTC.

This clone has only one observation. This chain joins TRBV9 and TRBJ2-1, with D unclear. This CDR3 contains 12 residues. The germline V gene has CDR1 SGDLS and CDR2 YYNGEE. Deletions cut 3 bases from V and 6 bases from J, with 7 bases between. CDR3 in amino acids: CASSENSNEQFF. In nucleotides, the CDR3 is TGTGCCAGCAGCGAGAACAGCAATGAGCAGTTCTTC.

The rearrangement joins TRBV30 to TRBJ1-4; D gene unclear. The CDR3 covers 13 residues. V was pared by 7 bases and J by 5 bases, with 14 bases between. Germline V gene lookup returns CDR1 GTSNPN and CDR2 SVGIG (reference sequence). The CDR3 region has the DNA TGTGCCTCCCACACAGTTGCCAATGAAAAACTGTTTTTT. Protein sequence: CASHTVANEKLFF.